These T cell receptor beta chains were read from a single sample in a study of T cell changes during pregnancy in multiple sclerosis. Assay used: immunoSEQ multiplex PCR; TCRdb lists only in-frame clones, some missing. The sample consists of tens of thousands of clones, about 89% of them appearing once. The sequencing here drew on CD4+ T cells from peripheral blood mononuclear cells, taken in the first trimester of pregnancy. The origin of the receptors is a female donor with multiple sclerosis, enrolled in a pregnancy study. CDR3s include the opening cysteine and the closing phenylalanine or tryptophan. A D gene is named only where the DNA matches it firmly. Not every row has a clone size; where given, it reads once, few, many or a size class.

DNA | CDR3 | D | J | size | V
TGTGCCGCCCGGGGGACCCCCGACGCCAATGAGCAGTTCTTC | CAARGTPDANEQFF | - | TRBJ2-1 | - | TRBV28
TGTGCCAGCAGCGCTCTTGGGGGCGGTGGTGAAGCTTTCTTT | CASSALGGGGEAFF | - | TRBJ1-1 | - | TRBV7-3
TGCAGCGCCTACGAAGCGGGGGGCGGCTACACCTTC | CSAYEAGGGYTF | - | TRBJ1-2 | - | TRBV29-1
TGTGCCAGCAGCTTAGCGGGGGGGTATTACAATGAGCAGTTCTTC | CASSLAGGYYNEQFF | TRBD2 | TRBJ2-1 | - | TRBV7-6
TGCGCCAGCAGTGAGTTTGGGGCGCTAGATAATTCACCCCTCCACTTT | CASSEFGALDNSPLHF | - | TRBJ1-6 | - | TRBV10-1
TGTGCCAGCAGCACCCAGCGGGGGGGCCCCTACGAGCAGTACTTC | CASSTQRGGPYEQYF | TRBD2 | TRBJ2-7 | - | TRBV7-2
TGTGCCAGCAGCCAAGGGACAGGGTCCAATCAGCCCCAGCATTTT | CASSQGTGSNQPQHF | TRBD1 | TRBJ1-5 | few | TRBV4-2
TGTGCCAGCAGACCCGAAGGGACAGCGGGCACCGGGGAGCTGTTTTTT | CASRPEGTAGTGELFF | - | TRBJ2-2 | - | TRBV6-6
TGTGCCAGCAGCCACCGACGACAGGGGGCTGGGGGAGATACGCAGTATTTT | CASSHRRQGAGGDTQYF | TRBD1 | TRBJ2-3 | - | TRBV5-4
TGTGCCAGTAGTATTGCTAGCGGGGGAGTCGGGGAGACCCAGTACTTC | CASSIASGGVGETQYF | TRBD2 | TRBJ2-5 | - | TRBV19
TGTGCCAGCAGCGTAGAAGCTGGTGGCGAGCAGTACTTC | CASSVEAGGEQYF | - | TRBJ2-7 | - | TRBV9
TGTGCCAGCAGTTGGGAGAGAGTGAATTCACCCCTCCACTTT | CASSWERVNSPLHF | - | TRBJ1-6 | - | TRBV6-5
TGCGCCAGCAGAGCGACCACAAGCACAGATACGCAGTATTTT | CASRATTSTDTQYF | - | TRBJ2-3 | - | TRBV5-1
TGTGCCAGCAGCTCTAGCGGGAACTCCTACAATGAGCAGTTCTTC | CASSSSGNSYNEQFF | TRBD2 | TRBJ2-1 | - | TRBV9
TGTGCCAGCAGCCTCCGGGACAGGGAATATGGCTACACCTTC | CASSLRDREYGYTF | TRBD1 | TRBJ1-2 | once | TRBV4-2
TGTGCCAGCTCAGCCATGAGCTCTGGAAACACCATATATTTT | CASSAMSSGNTIYF | - | TRBJ1-3 | - | TRBV18
TGTGCCAGCAGCTTGGCCGACATGAACACTGAAGCTTTCTTT | CASSLADMNTEAFF | - | TRBJ1-1 | - | TRBV5-4
TGCGCCAGCAGCCAAGATGGGCCAGGGGGGTCAGGGGTTGGGTATGGCTACACCTTC | CASSQDGPGGSGVGYGYTF | TRBD1 | TRBJ1-2 | - | TRBV4-3
TGTGCCAGCTCAAAGGACAGGGGGCTCAACGAGCAGTACTTC | CASSKDRGLNEQYF | TRBD1 | TRBJ2-7 | - | TRBV18
TGTGCCAGCAGCAACCCAGGAAGTGGCTACACCTTC | CASSNPGSGYTF | - | TRBJ1-2 | - | TRBV5-4
TGTGCCAGCAGTGAAGGACTAACGACCCCTGAAGCTTTCTTT | CASSEGLTTPEAFF | - | TRBJ1-1 | - | TRBV2
TGTGCCAGCAGCACCGCCGGGACTAGACAGTTCTTC | CASSTAGTRQFF | TRBD2 | TRBJ2-1 | - | TRBV7-2
TGTGCCAGCAGCACCCACATTGAGGGACAAAACTATGGCTACACCTTC | CASSTHIEGQNYGYTF | - | TRBJ1-2 | - | TRBV21-1
TGCGCCAGCAGCCAAGATAAGGGGGCGGCCAAAAACATTCAGTACTTC | CASSQDKGAAKNIQYF | TRBD1 | TRBJ2-4 | once | TRBV4-1
TGTGCCAGCAGTGGCTCCGGGACAGGGCAGTTCTTC | CASSGSGTGQFF | TRBD1 | TRBJ2-1 | - | TRBV6-1
TGCGCCAGCAGCTTAAGGAGGGACTACAATGAGCAGTTCTTC | CASSLRRDYNEQFF | - | TRBJ2-1 | - | TRBV5-1
TGCGCCAGCAGAACCGGCGGGACGCCTCACAATGAGCAGTTCTTC | CASRTGGTPHNEQFF | - | TRBJ2-1 | - | TRBV10-2
TGTGCCAGCAGTTCCCCCGTACTAGCGGGGGGGCTTAGTGAGCAGTTCTTC | CASSSPVLAGGLSEQFF | TRBD2 | TRBJ2-1 | - | TRBV28
TGTGCCAGCAGCGAGACCCAGGGGTCACCCCTCCACTTT | CASSETQGSPLHF | - | TRBJ1-6 | - | TRBV9
TGTGCCAGCAGTTTATCGCTAGCGGGCTACGAGCAGTACTTC | CASSLSLAGYEQYF | TRBD2 | TRBJ2-7 | - | TRBV27
TGTGCCAGCAGCGTAGCCCTTCGAGCAGGGGTAAAGTTCTTC | CASSVALRAGVKFF | - | TRBJ2-1 | - | TRBV9
TGTGCCAGCAGCTTGGGTAACGGGATGGAGACCCAGTACTTC | CASSLGNGMETQYF | - | TRBJ2-5 | - | TRBV11-2
TGTGCCAGCAGCACAGGACCCTTCTCGGAACTGTTTTTT | CASSTGPFSELFF | - | TRBJ1-4 | - | TRBV6-6
TGTGCCAGCAGTTACCAGGGACAGGGCTATGGCTACACCTTC | CASSYQGQGYGYTF | TRBD1 | TRBJ1-2 | - | TRBV6-5
TGTGCCAGCAGATTCACAGGGGACTACGAGCAGTACTTC | CASRFTGDYEQYF | TRBD1 | TRBJ2-7 | - | TRBV25-1
TGTGCCCGGCAGGGGTCAGGGATGAGGTCCGGGGAGCTGTTTTTT | CARQGSGMRSGELFF | - | TRBJ2-2 | once | TRBV30
TGTGCCAGCAGGCGAGGCGGGAGCCGCCAATTCTTC | CASRRGGSRQFF | TRBD2 | TRBJ2-1 | - | TRBV6-5
TGTGCCAGCAGCTCACAGGGATACGAGCAGTACTTC | CASSSQGYEQYF | - | TRBJ2-7 | - | TRBV7-9
TGCAGCGTGAGACAGGGCCTGAACACTGAAGCTTTCTTT | CSVRQGLNTEAFF | TRBD1 | TRBJ1-1 | - | TRBV29-1
TGTGCCAGCAGCGTACTGGGACAGGGAGTCTATGGCTACACCTTC | CASSVLGQGVYGYTF | TRBD1 | TRBJ1-2 | once | TRBV9
TGTGCCAGCAGCCCCCGGACAGGGAGCCCATATGGCTACACCTTC | CASSPRTGSPYGYTF | TRBD1 | TRBJ1-2 | - | TRBV7-2
TGTGCCAGCAGCTTAGCGTCGGGGTCTTTTATTCCCCCCCTCCACTTT | CASSLASGSFIPPLHF | - | TRBJ1-6 | - | TRBV7-2
TGTGCCAGCTCGGGATTAGGTGGACAGGTGGGGGAGACCCAGTACTTC | CASSGLGGQVGETQYF | TRBD1 | TRBJ2-5 | - | TRBV2
TGTGCCAGCTCACCGGACAGCTCCTACGAGCAGTACTTC | CASSPDSSYEQYF | - | TRBJ2-7 | - | TRBV18
TGCGCCAGCAGCCAAGATGGGGGGTTGACCTACGAGCAGTACTTC | CASSQDGGLTYEQYF | - | TRBJ2-7 | - | TRBV4-1
TGTGCCAGCAGCCCATTAGGGGCGAGCAGCACTGAAGCTTTCTTT | CASSPLGASSTEAFF | - | TRBJ1-1 | - | TRBV7-3
TGCGCCAGCAGCCAAGATCTCCGGGGGGCCCGAGATACGCAGTATTTT | CASSQDLRGARDTQYF | - | TRBJ2-3 | - | TRBV4-3
TGTGCCAGCTCACCACCTAATTCGGATCAGCCCCAGCATTTT | CASSPPNSDQPQHF | - | TRBJ1-5 | - | TRBV18
TGCAGCGTTTCTGGACAGGGGATGAATGGCTACACCTTC | CSVSGQGMNGYTF | TRBD1 | TRBJ1-2 | - | TRBV29-1
TGTGCCAGCAGTGAACCAGGGGGTACGATGAACACTGAAGCTTTCTTT | CASSEPGGTMNTEAFF | TRBD1 | TRBJ1-1 | - | TRBV2
TGTGCCAGCATCCTTCAGGGATTTCAGCCCCAGCATTTT | CASILQGFQPQHF | - | TRBJ1-5 | - | TRBV21-1
TGTGCCTGGAATGACCTCGGACAGGGGAGGAACTATGGCTACACCTTC | CAWNDLGQGRNYGYTF | TRBD1 | TRBJ1-2 | - | TRBV30
TGTGCCAGCACCCCGGGGGGGGCTGAAGGAGGCTACACCTTC | CASTPGGAEGGYTF | - | TRBJ1-2 | - | TRBV6-5